These 4 T cell receptor beta chains originate from one sample sequenced in a study of cytomegalovirus exposure and HLA in healthy donors. PCR used 60 Vbeta primers and 13 Jbeta primers. The assay was immunoSEQ multiplex PCR, and TCRdb's table has in-frame clones only and misses some. The sample contains about 130,000 clones, 77% of which appear only once. Input material: PBMCs. The receptors come from a man younger than 40 in good health and CMV-seronegative.

The chain combines TRBV7-8 with TRBJ2-1, with TRBD2 matching 9 bases. V trimming: 5 bases; J trimming: 7 bases; junction bases outside the gene matches: 6. Germline V lookup: CDR1 SGHVS, CDR2 FQNEAQ. The CDR3 totals 14 residues. DNA for the CDR3: TGTGCCAGCAGCGGGAGCGGGAGGATTAATGAGCAGTTCTTC. Translation gives CASSGSGRINEQFF.

The chain recombines TRBV23-1 with TRBJ2-7, with TRBD1 matching over 7 bases. TRBV23-1 is an ORF; its function is uncertain. CDR3 length equals 14 residues. Trimming removed 8 bases from V and 3 bases from J; junction bases left unmatched: 10. CDR3 in DNA: TGCGCCAGCTGGCGACAGGGCAATCTCTACGAGCAGTACTTC. Protein product: CASWRQGNLYEQYF.

The chain carries TRBV7-2 and TRBJ2-7, with 10 nucleotides matching TRBD1. The germline CDR1 and CDR2 sequences are SGHTA and FQGNSA. After removal of 5 bases from V and 4 bases from J, the junction contained 8 bases not matched to a gene. The CDR3 contains 15 residues. CDR3 coding DNA: TGTGCCAGCAGCCCTTGGACAGGGGGTGGGTACGAGCAGTACTTC. This gives the protein CASSPWTGGGYEQYF.

This clone was counted a few times. The chain employs TRBV6-5 and TRBJ2-7; 12 bases are a match to TRBD2. The CDR3 has 14 amino acids. CDR1 is MNHEY and CDR2 is SVGAGI in the germline V gene. Unmatched junction bases numbered 5, after V lost 5 bases and J lost 6 bases. CDR3 sequence reads: CASSQILAGGEQYF. The DNA for the CDR3 is TGTGCCAGCAGTCAGATACTAGCGGGAGGCGAGCAGTACTTC.